Presented here are 25 T cell receptor beta chains from one specimen sequenced in a study of CD8+ T cells in alopecia areata. This sample's treatment: oral pan-JAK inhibitor, 5-10 mg twice daily. RNA was isolated and reverse transcribed to cDNA, the sequencing template. TCRdb's copy holds only in-frame clones and misses some; the assay was immunoSEQ multiplex PCR. The table includes a few hundred thousand clones, around two fifths detected once. The specimen comprised CD4+ T cells sorted from blood, sampled between weeks 30 and 35, from a patient treated with tofacitinib. The receptors were sampled from a human donor with alopecia areata.

The chain carries TRBV6-5 and TRBJ2-7; 11 bases are shared with TRBD1. There are 13 residues in the CDR3. The junction had 7 bases not matched to a gene; V was cut back by 6 bases and J by 9 bases. Germline CDR1 reads MNHEY; CDR2 reads SVGAGI. The CDR3 reads CASRRTGGAGQYF. The CDR3 region has the DNA TGTGCCAGCAGGAGGACAGGGGGCGCCGGGCAGTACTTC.

There are a few counts of this clone. The chain carries TRBV29-1 and TRBJ2-7; TRBD2 matches at 8 bases. This CDR3 has 14 residues. Germline loops: CDR1 SQVTM, CDR2 ANQGSEA. V trimming: 4 bases; J trimming: 2 bases; junction bases outside the gene matches: 7. The CDR3 DNA reads TGCAGCGTTGTACGCGGGAGGCCCCCCTACGAGCAGTACTTC. Protein sequence: CSVVRGRPPYEQYF.

This clone came up many times. The V gene is TRBV18, the J gene TRBJ2-5, with D perhaps TRBD1 or TRBD2 (5 bases each). This CDR3 has 13 amino acids. The germline V gene encodes CDR1 KGHSH and CDR2 LQKENI. Trimming shortened V by 3 bases and J by 5 bases, and 10 bases separated the two germline ends. For the CDR3, the DNA is TGTGCCAGCTCACCGGGGACCGCGGAGACCCAGTACTTC. It is translated as CASSPGTAETQYF.

This clone showed up just a few times. V is TRBV7-2 and J is TRBJ2-2; possible D gene TRBD2, 5 bases. Germline V gives CDR1 SGHTA, CDR2 FQGNSA. The CDR3 runs 16 residues. Trimming cost V 2 bases and J 5 bases, with 15 bases left between them. CDR3 residues: CASSLRSARGTGELFF. The CDR3 DNA follows: TGTGCCAGCAGCTTACGGTCAGCTCGAGGGACCGGGGAGCTGTTTTTT.

There are a few counts of this clone. The V and J genes are TRBV7-6 and TRBJ1-4; D remains ambiguous. V lost 0 bases and J 4 bases, leaving 9 bases between the germline ends. The CDR3 is 15 residues long. Looked up from germline, CDR1 is SGHVS and CDR2 is FNYEAQ. The CDR3, as DNA: TGTGCCAGCAGCTTAGCACACAGCTTTAATGAAAAACTGTTTTTT. Protein: CASSLAHSFNEKLFF.

A word on this clone: Other DNA sequences in the same sample also yield this CDR3. The J gene is TRBJ2-5, the V gene TRBV5-1; unclear D gene. The length of the CDR3 is 11 residues. Germline CDR1 reads SGHRS; CDR2 reads YFSETQ. Between the trimmed V and J ends, which lost 4 bases and 2 bases, there was a span of 3 bases. The CDR3 DNA follows: TGCGCCAGCAGCGTACAAGAGACCCAGTACTTC. Translating it yields CASSVQETQYF.

The gene calls are TRBV20-1 and TRBJ2-7; D is unresolved. The CDR3 has 9 residues. Germline CDR1 and CDR2: DFQATT and SNEGSKA (reference sequence). The CDR3 is CGAAYEQYF. Here the CDR3 DNA reads TGCGGCGCCGCCTACGAGCAGTACTTC.

The CDR3 sequence is CASSPWTSGRGETQYF. CDR3 DNA: TGTGCCAGCAGCCCTTGGACTAGCGGGAGAGGGGAGACCCAGTACTTC. The chain couples TRBV5-6 to TRBJ2-5, with 13 bases lining up with TRBD2. The length of the CDR3 is 16 residues. Germline V CDR1 and CDR2: SGHDT, YYEEEE. The ends lost 4 bases at V and 5 bases at J; junction bases unmatched: 8. The variable domain in full, with the rest retrieved from reference TRBV5-6 and TRBJ2-5, is DAGVTQSPTHLIKTRGQQVTLRCSPKSGHDTVSWYQQALGQGPQFIFQYYEEEERQRGNFPDRFSGHQFPNYSSELNVNALLLGDSALYLCASSPWTSGRGETQYFGPGTRLLVL.

This clone was counted ten times or more. This sequence joins TRBV10-3 and TRBJ1-3, with D perhaps matching TRBD1 (6 bases). The CDR3 runs 15 residues. The germline CDR1 and CDR2 sequences are ENHRY and SYGVKD. V was cut by 5 bases and J by 3 bases, with 14 bases left in between. The CDR3 region is CAISMAGAGGNTIYF. The CDR3 DNA follows: TGTGCCATCAGTATGGCGGGGGCTGGTGGAAACACCATATATTTT.

This clone came up once. The chain employs TRBV11-2 and TRBJ2-3, with unresolved D. CDR1 and CDR2 (germline): SGHAT, FQNNGV. Trimming removed 7 bases from V and 1 base from J, with 12 bases in between. CDR3 size: 14 residues. CDR3 nucleotides: TGTGCCAGCAAGGTTGACTGGGGCACAGATACGCAGTATTTT. This codes for CASKVDWGTDTQYF.

On this clone: This CDR3 is also generated by other DNA sequences in the sample. The genes are TRBV7-2 and TRBJ1-5, with D perhaps TRBD1 (5 bases). Germline V gives CDR1 SGHTA, CDR2 FQGNSA. The CDR3 contains 14 residues. V shed 4 bases and J shed 2 bases, with 9 bases lying between them. The DNA for the CDR3 is TGTGCCAGCAGCTCGCAGGGCGGCAATCAGCCCCAGCATTTT. This sequence encodes CASSSQGGNQPQHF.

V gene TRBV2 combines with J gene TRBJ2-7; TRBD1 matches at 8 bases. The germline CDR1 and CDR2 sequences are SNHLY and FYNNEI. Trimming cost V 6 bases and J 4 bases; bases outside gene matches: 8. This CDR3 region has 14 residues. The CDR3 sequence: CASRMGQVEYEQYF. The CDR3 DNA is TGTGCCAGCAGGATGGGACAGGTCGAATACGAGCAGTACTTC.

The genes are TRBV5-1 and TRBJ2-1; unclear D gene. V was pared by 0 bases and J by 2 bases, with 9 bases between. Per the germline V gene, CDR1 is SGHRS and CDR2 is YFSETQ. There are 15 residues in the CDR3. The CDR3 DNA reads as TGCGCCAGCAGCTTGGGAGGAGAAGCCTACAATGAGCAGTTCTTC. This translates into CASSLGGEAYNEQFF. The full variable domain, in which reference TRBV5-1 and TRBJ2-1 provide the parts outside the CDR3, is KAGVTQTPRYLIKTRGQQVTLSCSPISGHRSVSWYQQTPGQGLQFLFEYFSETQRNKGNFPGRFSGRQFSNSRSEMNVSTLELGDSALYLCASSLGGEAYNEQFFGPGTRLTVL.

The V call is TRBV7-9, the J call TRBJ1-3; TRBD1 aligns across 7 bases. The length of the CDR3 is 15 residues. Germline values: CDR1 SEHNR, CDR2 FQNEAQ (reference sequence). Trimming took 5 bases from V and 0 from J; bases not matched to a gene: 4. The CDR3 nucleotides are TGTGCCAGCAGCGCCCAGGGGGTCTCTGGAAACACCATATATTTT. Protein product: CASSAQGVSGNTIYF.

This clone was seen more than once but under ten times. The J gene is TRBJ2-2, the V gene TRBV11-1, with 7 bases that match TRBD1. Trimming took 6 bases from V and 6 from J; bases not matched to a gene: 7. Germline CDR1 reads SGHAT; CDR2 reads FQDESV (reference sequence). CDR3 length: 14 amino acids. CDR3 sequence (DNA): TGTGCCAGCAGACCTAACGACAGGGCCGGGGAGCTGTTTTTT. Its protein is CASRPNDRAGELFF.

This rearrangement joins TRBV7-6 to TRBJ2-3; D might be TRBD1 or TRBD2, each matching 6 bases. The V gene's germline CDR1 is SGHVS and CDR2 FNYEAQ. The CDR3 is 17 amino acids. The V end was cut by 2 bases, the J end by 2 bases, with 17 bases between. CDR3 region: CASSLRGWRGYTDTQYF. In DNA form, the CDR3 reads TGTGCCAGCAGCTTAAGGGGGTGGCGGGGATACACAGATACGCAGTATTTT.

This clone was counted a few times. The CDR3 protein is CASSLYKILGANVLTF. CDR3 in DNA: TGTGCCAGCAGCTTGTATAAGATCCTAGGGGCCAACGTCCTGACTTTC. The V call is TRBV5-6, the J call TRBJ2-6; D is uncertain. Trimming stripped 1 base from V and 4 bases from J, with 12 bases between. Germline-derived CDR1 and CDR2 are SGHDT and YYEEEE. The CDR3 contains 16 residues.

This clone was seen a handful of times. This sequence joins TRBV7-8 and TRBJ1-5; D is ambiguous. V was trimmed by 2 bases and J by 7 bases, leaving 6 bases between them. Germline CDR1 and CDR2: SGHVS and FQNEAQ. The CDR3 contains 12 residues. CDR3 DNA sequence: TGTGCCAGCAGCTTATATACCCAGCCCCAGCATTTT. It encodes CASSLYTQPQHF.

This clone was seen only a few times. This chain uses TRBV30 with TRBJ1-5; D unresolved. The V and J ends lost 1 base and 2 bases respectively, with 6 bases between them. Germline CDR1 GTSNPN, CDR2 SVGIG (reference sequence). This CDR3 is 13 amino acids long. The CDR3 protein is CAWSEGGNQPQHF. CDR3 coding DNA: TGTGCCTGGAGTGAGGGAGGCAATCAGCCCCAGCATTTT.

There are a few counts of this clone. The chain combines TRBV14 with TRBJ1-2, with a possible D match to TRBD1 (5 bases). This CDR3 contains 15 residues. Germline V lookup: CDR1 SGHDN, CDR2 FVKESK. The ends were cut back, 1 base at V and 2 bases at J, with 11 bases in the middle. The CDR3 nucleotides read TGTGCCAGCAGCCAAGGTACAGGCCGGAACTATGGCTACACCTTC. Its translation is CASSQGTGRNYGYTF.

This chain connects TRBV25-1 to TRBJ1-2; 8 bases match TRBD1. Per the germline V gene, CDR1 is MGHDK and CDR2 is SYGVNS. The CDR3 spans 14 residues. V lost 3 bases to trimming and J lost 4 bases; unmatched junction nucleotides: 4. Here the CDR3 reads CASSDRGLPYGYTF. CDR3 coding DNA: TGTGCCAGCAGTGACAGGGGGCTTCCCTATGGCTACACCTTC.

This clone occurred a few times. Other DNA sequences of this sample code for an identical CDR3. The V call is TRBV7-9, the J call TRBJ1-5; 9 nucleotides align to TRBD1. The germline V gene encodes CDR1 SEHNR and CDR2 FQNEAQ (reference sequence). J gave up 2 bases and V 5 bases, and 4 bases lay outside the gene matches. The CDR3 spans 15 residues. Written as DNA, the CDR3 is TGTGCCAGCAGCCCGGGACAGGGAGGCAATCAGCCCCAGCATTTT. It specifies CASSPGQGGNQPQHF.

The chain combines TRBV11-1 with TRBJ2-3, with a weak D call TRBD2 (6 bases). The CDR3 spans 16 residues. V was shortened by 3 bases and J by 1 base, with 14 bases between the two germline ends. CDR1 is SGHAT, CDR2 FQDESV, per germline (reference sequence). In DNA, the CDR3 is TGTGCCAGCAGCTTCGGGACTTGGTACGGCACAGATACGCAGTATTTT. Its translation: CASSFGTWYGTDTQYF.

A few counts support this clone. The chain couples TRBV30 to TRBJ2-2, with no clear D. The V gene's germline CDR1 is GTSNPN and CDR2 SVGIG (reference sequence). The CDR3 consists of 16 residues. V lost 6 bases and J 1 base, leaving 18 bases between the germline ends. CDR3 sequence (DNA): TGTGCCTGTGTCCCCTTGTCCGGGCTGAACACCGGGGAGCTGTTTTTT. Protein sequence: CACVPLSGLNTGELFF.

J is TRBJ2-7 and V is TRBV14; a possible D gene is TRBD1 (5 bases). V lost 1 base to trimming and J lost 4 bases, with 14 bases between them. Germline CDR1 is SGHDN and CDR2 is FVKESK. The CDR3 runs 15 residues. The CDR3 nucleotides are TGTGCCAGCAGCCAAGCGCGGCAGGGAATGTACGAGCAGTACTTC. This codes for CASSQARQGMYEQYF.